What follows are 10 T cell receptor beta chains derived from one specimen sequenced in a study of PD-1 blockade in classical Hodgkin lymphoma. Time point here: newly diagnosed, previously untreated cHL patient sample. The assay was immunoSEQ multiplex PCR, and TCRdb's table has in-frame clones only and misses some. The table lists roughly 70,000 clones, more than 85% of them singletons. Sequencing was done on a sample of peripheral blood mononuclear cells (PBMCs). These receptors were collected from a human donor with classical Hodgkin lymphoma.

This rearrangement joins TRBV21-1 to TRBJ1-4. TRBV21-1 is an annotated pseudogene. The CDR3 has 18 amino acids. The CDR3 sequence is CASSKDKVGRCSNEKLFF. The CDR3 DNA reads as TGTGCCAGCAGCAAAGATAAGGTTGGAAGGTGTTCTAATGAAAAACTGTTTTTT.

J is TRBJ2-5 and V is TRBV5-6; possibly TRBD2 for D (6 bases). The CDR3 has 13 residues. Germline V gene lookup returns CDR1 SGHDT and CDR2 YYEEEE. Trimming shortened V by 2 bases and J by 3 bases, and 8 bases separated the two germline ends. CDR3 protein: CASSLRGKETQYF. DNA for the CDR3: TGTGCCAGCAGCTTACGGGGGAAAGAGACCCAGTACTTC.

V gene TRBV6-5 combines with J gene TRBJ1-1; weak D call: TRBD1 (6 bases). V gave up 4 bases and J gave up 5 bases, with 14 bases separating them. The CDR3 is made up of 14 amino acids. Per germline, CDR1 MNHEY and CDR2 SVGAGI. CDR3 in amino acids: CASSLTRGRTEAFF. As DNA, the CDR3 is TGTGCCAGCAGTTTGACCAGGGGAAGGACTGAAGCTTTCTTT.

This clone was seen once. The rearrangement uses TRBV27 and TRBJ1-3; maybe TRBD1 (6 bases). Germline V gives CDR1 MNHEY, CDR2 SMNVEV (reference sequence). This CDR3 spans 18 amino acids. Trimming pared 6 bases from V and 3 bases from J, leaving 24 bases between. The CDR3 coding sequence is TGTGCCAGCAGCCCCAACAGGGATTTGTTTTTGTTTGGAAACACCATATATTTT. Amino acid sequence: CASSPNRDLFLFGNTIYF.

The genes are TRBV7-9 and TRBJ2-3; 9 bases agree with TRBD1. V lost 6 bases, J lost 4 bases, and 5 bases stayed unmatched. The length of the CDR3 is 14 residues. The germline V gene encodes CDR1 SEHNR and CDR2 FQNEAQ (reference sequence). The CDR3 sequence is CASRRTGDADTQYF. In nucleotides, the CDR3 is TGTGCCAGCAGGAGGACAGGGGATGCAGATACGCAGTATTTT.

V is TRBV30 and J is TRBJ1-5; no clear D gene. Germline V gene data show CDR1 as GTSNPN and CDR2 as SVGIG (reference sequence). Trimming stripped 5 bases from V and 7 bases from J, with 12 bases between. The CDR3 contains 12 residues. CDR3 sequence reads: CAWSEGKQPQHF. CDR3 DNA sequence: TGTGCCTGGTCGGAGGGTAAACAGCCCCAGCATTTT.

V and J are TRBV28 and TRBJ2-2, with 7 bases lining up with TRBD2. This CDR3 contains 17 residues. The V gene's germline CDR1 is MDHEN and CDR2 SYDVKM. V gave up 4 bases and J gave up 4 bases; unmatched junction bases: 12. CDR3 nucleotide sequence: TGTGCCAGCAGTTGGGTCCAGGGAGGGGAAAGCACCGGGGAGCTGTTTTTT. It is translated as CASSWVQGGESTGELFF.

V and J are TRBV5-1 and TRBJ1-4, with a tentative D call TRBD1 (6 bases). There are 14 residues in the CDR3. Germline CDR1 SGHRS, CDR2 YFSETQ. The ends were cut back, 0 bases at V and 7 bases at J, with 10 bases in the middle. The CDR3, as DNA: TGCGCCAGCAGCTTGGCCGGGGGGCGTGAAAAACTGTTTTTT. Translated: CASSLAGGREKLFF.

V and J are TRBV11-2 and TRBJ1-2; D unresolved. Germline V gives CDR1 SGHAT, CDR2 FQNNGV. V was pared by 3 bases and J by 7 bases, with 9 bases between. The CDR3 is 12 residues long. This CDR3 reads CASSFIPLGYTF. CDR3 nucleotides: TGTGCCAGCAGCTTCATTCCGCTTGGCTACACCTTC.

The rearrangement uses TRBV5-5 and TRBJ1-2, with a weak D call TRBD1 (5 bases). CDR1 and CDR2 from the germline V gene are SGHKS and YYEKEE (reference sequence). Trimming cost V 4 bases and J 8 bases, with 21 bases left between them. This CDR3 contains 15 residues. The CDR3 protein is CASSGVGTPVSGYTF. CDR3 bases: TGTGCCAGCAGCGGAGTCGGGACCCCAGTATCCGGCTACACCTTC.